The 9 T cell receptor beta chains in this list originate from one sample, sequenced in a study of human T cells and chemical hapten exposure. Described time point: patch test 3, about 24 weeks after DPC sensitization. Treatment reported: therapeutic diphenylcyclopropenone sensitization with weekly scalp DPC. MiXCR was run by TCRdb on the RACE reads, yielding one entry per CDR3 protein. This table holds 95,000 to 150,000 distinct CDR3 sequences, approximately 10% found once. This specimen consisted of whole blood, obtained in connection with sensitization to the hapten diphenylcyclopropenone (DPC). The receptors here all came from a woman aged 45-65 years with alopecia areata. Some clones in this sample may be carry-over from other donors' samples.

The chain links TRBV7-9 to TRBJ2-1; D not resolved. Germline loops: CDR1 SEHNR, CDR2 FQNEAQ (reference sequence). This CDR3 spans 14 amino acids. Trimming removed 1 base from V and 5 bases from J, with 9 bases in between. The CDR3, as DNA: TGTGCCAGCAGCTTAGTCAACGCGAACAATGAGCAGTTCTTC. Protein product: CASSLVNANNEQFF. The full variable domain, completed using reference TRBV7-9 and TRBJ2-1, is DTGVSQNPRHKITKRGQNVTFRCDPISEHNRLYWYRQTLGQGPEFLTYFQNEAQLEKSRLLSDRFSAERPKGSFSTLEIQRTEQGDSAMYLCASSLVNANNEQFFGPGTRLTVL.

In its sample, this clonotype was seen a few times. The chain combines TRBV7-9 with TRBJ2-7; D gene uncertain. The CDR3 runs 15 residues. The V end was cut by 5 bases, the J end by 2 bases, with 16 bases between. CDR1 is SEHNR and CDR2 is FQNEAQ in the germline V gene (reference sequence). DNA of the CDR3: TGTGCCAGCAGCCCGCAGAGTCAGAATACCTACGAGCAGTACTTC. It yields the protein CASSPQSQNTYEQYF.

This clonotype has ten or more counts. The genes are TRBV12-3 or TRBV12-4 and TRBJ1-4; weak D call: TRBD1 (5 bases). The V end lost 5 bases, the J end lost 8 bases, and 9 bases lay between the germline ends. The CDR3 length is 12 residues. This CDR3 is CASSEWGEKLFF. CDR3 DNA: TGTGCCAGCAGTGAATGGGGGGAAAAACTGTTTTTT.

This chain uses TRBV12-3 or TRBV12-4 with TRBJ1-3, with TRBD1 matching 8 bases. The CDR3 loop spans 14 amino acids. V lost 0 bases to trimming and J lost 12 bases; unmatched junction nucleotides: 7. Here the CDR3 reads CASSLAGDRTDIYF. The CDR3 DNA reads as TGTGCCAGCAGTTTAGCTGGGGACAGGACAGACATATATTTT.

The chain recombines TRBV6-5 with TRBJ1-1, with D maybe TRBD1 (5 bases). CDR3 length equals 14 residues. Trimming removed 6 bases from V and 4 bases from J, with 15 bases in between. Germline V gene lookup returns CDR1 MNHEY and CDR2 SVGAGI. For the CDR3, the DNA is TGTGCCAGCAGCCCCCTTAGGGGAAGCACTGAAGCTTTCTTT. Residues: CASSPLRGSTEAFF.

V gene TRBV6-5 combines with J gene TRBJ2-7; D might be TRBD2 (6 bases). The V gene lost 0 bases and the J gene lost 0 bases, with 6 bases spanning the gap. Germline V gene lookup returns CDR1 MNHEY and CDR2 SVGAGI. The CDR3 has 14 residues. This CDR3 is CASSYSGSSYEQYF. In DNA form, the CDR3 reads TGTGCCAGCAGTTACTCCGGGAGCTCCTACGAGCAGTACTTC.

CDR3 sequence reads: CASSPVGSTDTQYF. The DNA for the CDR3 is TGTGCCAGCTCACCGGTCGGGAGCACAGATACGCAGTATTTT. J is TRBJ2-3 and V is TRBV18; unclear D gene. Germline CDR1 is KGHSH and CDR2 is LQKENI. The CDR3 covers 14 residues. V was cut by 3 bases and J by 0 bases, with 7 bases left in between.

The table lists this clonotype with many counts. The V and J genes are TRBV6-5 and TRBJ1-6, with D perhaps TRBD1 (6 bases). V gave up 7 bases and J gave up 7 bases, with 11 bases separating them. The CDR3 has 13 amino acids. CDR1 is MNHEY and CDR2 is SVGAGI in the germline V gene. The CDR3 bases are TGTGCCAGCAATGGGGACATCAATTCACCCCTCCACTTT. Amino acid sequence: CASNGDINSPLHF.

The rearrangement joins TRBV5-1 to TRBJ1-1; no clear D gene. Trimming took 1 base from V and 4 from J, leaving 17 bases between them. The germline V gene has CDR1 SGHRS and CDR2 YFSETQ. CDR3 size: 16 residues. This CDR3 is CASSLRVAEPGTEAFF. The CDR3 nucleotides read TGCGCCAGCAGCTTGAGGGTCGCGGAACCTGGCACTGAAGCTTTCTTT.